This TCR beta chain was sequenced for a study of blood T cell repertoires in COVID-19. Across the study: Samples representing acute and convalescent COVID-19 were sourced from the United States, Italy and Spain.

Residents of about two dozen US areas, aged roughly 18 to 89 years, made up the participants. Assignments of participants to cohorts depended upon their own reported clinical history. Cohort 3 recovered donors had two negative PCRs, clearance, or symptom resolution. Sequencing used immunoSEQ multiplex PCR; TCRdb keeps in-frame clones, though not all of them. The profile covers roughly 220,000 clones, with almost 85% appearing a single time and approximately 16% taken by the ten largest. This CDR3 region has 12 residues. The V gene lost 4 bases and the J gene lost 4 bases, with 9 bases spanning the gap. Germline CDR1 SQVTM, CDR2 ANQGSEA.

The sample was PBMCs or T cells enriched from blood (not recorded which). This chain connects TRBV29-1 to TRBJ2-3, with D tentatively TRBD1 (5 bases). The origin of this receptor is a man aged 40-55 years who had recovered from COVID-19. The CDR3 region is CSVVLTADTQYF. The CDR3 region has the DNA TGCAGCGTTGTCCTGACAGCAGATACGCAGTATTTT.